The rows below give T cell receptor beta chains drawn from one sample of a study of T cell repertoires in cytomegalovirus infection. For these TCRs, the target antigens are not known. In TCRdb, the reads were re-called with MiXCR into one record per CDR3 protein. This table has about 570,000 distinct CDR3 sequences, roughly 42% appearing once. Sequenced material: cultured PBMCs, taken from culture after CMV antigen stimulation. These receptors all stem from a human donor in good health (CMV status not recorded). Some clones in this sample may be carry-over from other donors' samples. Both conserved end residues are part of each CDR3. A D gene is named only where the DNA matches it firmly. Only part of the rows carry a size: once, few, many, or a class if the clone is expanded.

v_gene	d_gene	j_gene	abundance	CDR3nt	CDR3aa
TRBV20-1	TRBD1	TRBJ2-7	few	TGCAGTGCTAGAGCTTGGGAGACAGGGGGTACCTACGAGCAGTACTTC	CSARAWETGGTYEQYF
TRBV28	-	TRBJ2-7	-	TGTGCCAGCAGTTTTCCGGGCGGAGCTGGGTACTACGAGCAGTACTTC	CASSFPGGAGYYEQYF
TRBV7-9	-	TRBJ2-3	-	TGTGCCAGCAGCCCCCCTCGGGCGGGGAGCACAGATACGCAGTATTTT	CASSPPRAGSTDTQYF
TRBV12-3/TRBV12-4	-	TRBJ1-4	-	TGTGCCAGCAGTTTGGGGGGTTTAGTCGGAAAACTGTTTTTT	CASSLGGLVGKLFF
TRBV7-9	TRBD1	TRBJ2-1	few	TGTGCCAGCAGCGGAGGGGACAGGGTGTTCTTC	CASSGGDRVFF
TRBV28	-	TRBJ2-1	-	TGTGCCAGCAGTTTATGGACTAGAAACAATGAGCAGTTCTTC	CASSLWTRNNEQFF
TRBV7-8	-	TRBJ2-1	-	TGTGCCAGCAGCGCCAGGACCCACAATGAGCAGTTCTTC	CASSARTHNEQFF
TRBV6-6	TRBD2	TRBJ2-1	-	TGTGCCTATGGGGTAGCGGGGAACGGTGAGCAGTTCTTC	CAYGVAGNGEQFF
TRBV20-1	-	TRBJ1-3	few	TGCAGTGCTAGAGTTGGAGGAACAAGCTCTGGAAACACCATATATTTT	CSARVGGTSSGNTIYF
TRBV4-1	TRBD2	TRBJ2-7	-	TGCGCCAGCCAACTAGGGACTAGCGGGAGCCACGAGCAGTACTTC	CASQLGTSGSHEQYF
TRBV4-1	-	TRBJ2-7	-	TGCGCCAGCAGCCAAGGCTTTAGCTCCTACGAGCAGTACTTC	CASSQGFSSYEQYF
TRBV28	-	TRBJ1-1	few	TGTGCCAGCAGTTTAGAGGCGCTGAACACTGAAGCTTTCTTT	CASSLEALNTEAFF
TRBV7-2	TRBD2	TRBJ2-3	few	TGTGCCAGCAGCTTAGTCCGGCTAGCGGCTATAGATACGCAGTATTTT	CASSLVRLAAIDTQYF
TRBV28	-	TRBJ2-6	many	TGTGCCAGCAGTCTAGAGCCTCTGGGGCGGGAGGCCAACGTCCTGACTTTC	CASSLEPLGREANVLTF
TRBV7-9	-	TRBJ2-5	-	TGTGCCAGCACCTTTTCCGGACGAATCGAGACCCAGTACTTC	CASTFSGRIETQYF
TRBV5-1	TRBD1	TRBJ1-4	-	TGCGCCAGCAGCCCCCCGACAGGGGAGGGTGAAAAACTGTTTTTT	CASSPPTGEGEKLFF
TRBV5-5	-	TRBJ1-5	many	TGTGCCAGCAGCTTGTTGTCCGGTCAGCCCCAGCATTTT	CASSLLSGQPQHF
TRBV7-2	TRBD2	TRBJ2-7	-	TGTGCCAGCAGCTTAGGTCCGGGGGGTCGGGAGCAGTACTTC	CASSLGPGGREQYF
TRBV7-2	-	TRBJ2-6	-	TGTGCCAGCAGCTATGCGGGAACCAACTCTGGGGCCAACGTCCTGACTTTC	CASSYAGTNSGANVLTF
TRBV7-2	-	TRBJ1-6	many	TGTGCCAGCAGCTTCCTAAGGCCCGGCAGGGCACCACCCCTCCACTTT	CASSFLRPGRAPPLHF
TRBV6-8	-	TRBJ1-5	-	TGTGCCAGCTATGGTCAGCCCCAGCATTTT	CASYGQPQHF
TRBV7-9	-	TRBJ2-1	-	TGTGCCAGCAGCCCTTCGGGGCCACCCAATGAGCAGTTCTTC	CASSPSGPPNEQFF
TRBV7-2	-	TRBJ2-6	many	TGTGCCAGCAGCTTAAGTTCTGGGGCCAACGTCCTGACTTTC	CASSLSSGANVLTF
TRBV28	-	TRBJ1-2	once	TGTGCCAGCAGTTTGACAGGAAACTCTAACTATGGCTACACCTTC	CASSLTGNSNYGYTF
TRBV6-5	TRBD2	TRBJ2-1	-	TGTGCCAGCAGTACTTTAGCGGGCGGCCGATACAATGAGCAGTTCTTC	CASSTLAGGRYNEQFF
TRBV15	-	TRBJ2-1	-	TGTGCCACCAGCAGAGATGCAGGGGTGGTTAGCCCCAGCTCCTACAATGAGCAGTTCTTC	CATSRDAGVVSPSSYNEQFF
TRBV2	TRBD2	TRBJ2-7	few	TGTGCCAGCAGTGACCTCGAGCGGGGGAGCTCCTACGAGCAGTACTTC	CASSDLERGSSYEQYF
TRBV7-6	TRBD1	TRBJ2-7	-	TGTGCCAGCAGCTTACGGACCGGGACAGGGATGTACGAGCAGTACTTC	CASSLRTGTGMYEQYF
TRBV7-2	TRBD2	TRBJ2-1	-	TGTGCCAGCAGCCAGAAAATGGGGCTAGCGGGGGGGTTAGCGTACAATGAGCAGTTCTTC	CASSQKMGLAGGLAYNEQFF
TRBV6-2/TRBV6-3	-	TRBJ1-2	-	TGTGCCAGCAGTTACCGGGTTCCCGGCTACACCTTC	CASSYRVPGYTF
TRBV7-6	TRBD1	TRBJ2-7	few	TGTGCCAGCACGGGACAGTCGGCGTCTTACGAGCAGTACTTC	CASTGQSASYEQYF
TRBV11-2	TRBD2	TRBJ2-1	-	TGTGCCAGCAGCTTAGGGGGAGGCGGGAGGGGCAATGAGCAGTTCTTC	CASSLGGGGRGNEQFF
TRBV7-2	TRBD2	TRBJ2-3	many	TGTGCCAGCAGCCCATGGGGCGGGGGAGATACGCAGTATTTT	CASSPWGGGDTQYF
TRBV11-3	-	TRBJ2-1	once	TGTGCCAGCAGCTTAGGTTCGGGGACCCCTTACAATGAGCAGTTCTTC	CASSLGSGTPYNEQFF
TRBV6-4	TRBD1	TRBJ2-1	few	TGTGCCAGCAGTGTCACCCCGGGACAGTACAATGAGCAGTTCTTC	CASSVTPGQYNEQFF
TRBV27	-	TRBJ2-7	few	TGTGCCAGCAGTTTTTTGGGTACGGGGGTCAGCTCCTACGAGCAGTACTTC	CASSFLGTGVSSYEQYF
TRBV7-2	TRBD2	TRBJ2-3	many	TGTGCCAGCAGCTTAGGGCTAGCGGCGGGCTTTGGGGGCACAGATACGCAGTATTTT	CASSLGLAAGFGGTDTQYF
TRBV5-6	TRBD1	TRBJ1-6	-	TGTGCCAGCAGCTTGGTAGAACAGGGGGCTCGGAATTCACCCCTCCACTTT	CASSLVEQGARNSPLHF
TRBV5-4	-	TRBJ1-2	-	TGTGCCAGCAGCTTCGCCCCGGTGAACTATGGCTACACCTTC	CASSFAPVNYGYTF
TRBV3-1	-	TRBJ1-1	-	TGTGCCAGCAGCCAATCCCACTCCACCCGACAGGACCAAGCTTTCTTT	CASSQSHSTRQDQAFF
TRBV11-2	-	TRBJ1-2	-	TGTGCCAGCAGCTTAGTTTTAGGGAATGGCTACACCTTC	CASSLVLGNGYTF
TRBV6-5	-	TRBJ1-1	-	TGTGCCAGCAGCCCCCGAGTGGGGGATTTTTATGAAGCTTTCTTT	CASSPRVGDFYEAFF
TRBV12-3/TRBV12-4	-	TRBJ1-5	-	TGTGCCAGCAGTTTGGGTGGGGGAGGGGCAGGGACCCGCGATTTTAGCAATCAGCCCCAGCATTTT	CASSLGGGGAGTRDFSNQPQHF
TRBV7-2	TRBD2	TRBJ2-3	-	TGTGCCAGCAGCCAGACTTCGACTAGCGGGGGGAGACTAGATACGCAGTATTTT	CASSQTSTSGGRLDTQYF
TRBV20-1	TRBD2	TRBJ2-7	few	TGCAGTGCTCGGACTAGCGGCGCCTACGAGCAGTACTTC	CSARTSGAYEQYF
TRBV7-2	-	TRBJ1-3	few	TGTGCCAGCAGCCTACAGGGCACTGGAAACACCATATATTTT	CASSLQGTGNTIYF
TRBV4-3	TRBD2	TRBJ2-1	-	TGCGCCAGCAGCCAACTAGCGGGAGGGGAACCCTACAATGAGCAGTTCTTC	CASSQLAGGEPYNEQFF
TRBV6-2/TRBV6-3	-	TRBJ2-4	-	TGTGCCAGCAGCGTCGAGGAAGGGTATAACATTCAGTACTTC	CASSVEEGYNIQYF
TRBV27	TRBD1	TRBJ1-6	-	TGTGCCAGCAGTTGGGACAGATATAATTCACCCCTCCACTTT	CASSWDRYNSPLHF
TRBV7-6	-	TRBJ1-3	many	TGTGCCAGCAGCTTAGCGGGGTTTGGAAACACCATATATTTT	CASSLAGFGNTIYF
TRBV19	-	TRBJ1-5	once	TGTGCCAGTAGTATTGGGTACGGGGGGCAGCCCCAGCATTTT	CASSIGYGGQPQHF
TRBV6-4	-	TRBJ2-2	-	TGTGCCAGCAGTGACTACTACGGGGAGCTGTTTTTT	CASSDYYGELFF
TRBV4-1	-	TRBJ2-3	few	TGCGCCAGCAGCCAAAGTGAAGACACAGATACGCAGTATTTT	CASSQSEDTDTQYF
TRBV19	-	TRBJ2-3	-	TGTGCCAGTCGGGACGGATCAGATACGCAGTATTTT	CASRDGSDTQYF
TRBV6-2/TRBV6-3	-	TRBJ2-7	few	TGTGCCAGCAGTTCCTTCTCCTTTAAGTACGAGCAGTACTTC	CASSSFSFKYEQYF